This T cell receptor (beta chain) was identified in a study of cytomegalovirus exposure and HLA in healthy donors. General study results and limits: Later analysis placed DRB1 highest and HLA-C lowest in TCR association rates, which differed by HLA locus. An analysis done earlier found most TCR beta V segments productive about 87% or about 30% of the time.

This cohort consisted of healthy bone marrow donors. Though probably carrying unrecorded immune exposures, donors were nominally healthy at sampling. CDR3 length equals 15 residues. Trimming removed 2 bases from V and 5 bases from J; junction bases left unmatched: 8. The germline V gene encodes CDR1 SNHLY and CDR2 FYNNEI. As regards this clone: No antigen is known for it.

PCR employed 60 Vbeta and 13 Jbeta primers. Libraries were prepared by immunoSEQ multiplex PCR; TCRdb keeps only in-frame clonotypes and omits some of them. Among approximately 260,000 clones listed, around nine tenths were seen once. The sample was PBMCs. The sequence was obtained from a girl aged 2-15 years in good health and CMV-seronegative. V and J are TRBV2 and TRBJ1-1; 7 nucleotides match TRBD1. The CDR3 loop reads CASSENSPGGTEAFF. CDR3 DNA sequence: TGTGCCAGCAGTGAAAACAGCCCAGGGGGAACTGAAGCTTTCTTT.